The rows below give T cell receptor beta chains drawn from one sample of a study of blood T cell repertoires in COVID-19. Assay used: immunoSEQ multiplex PCR; TCRdb lists only in-frame clones, some missing. The data show 200,000 to 250,000 clones, approximately 90% seen once. What was sequenced was peripheral blood. All receptors derive from a man younger than 45 with acute or convalescent COVID-19. The CDR3 runs from the conserved cysteine through the conserved F or W. A D gene is named only where the DNA matches it firmly. The size of a clone is reported for some rows only, either as once, few or many, or as a class for expanded clones.

d_gene: .; v_gene: TRBV28; abundance: .; j_gene: TRBJ2-1; CDR3nt: TGTGCCAGCAGTAAGGGGGGGACTGGGATTACCGAGCAGTTCTTC; CDR3aa: CASSKGGTGITEQFF
d_gene: TRBD2; v_gene: TRBV3-1/TRBV3-2; abundance: .; j_gene: TRBJ2-1; CDR3nt: TGTGCCAGCAGCCAAGATCAACTAGCGGGGGTAGGTGAGCAGTTCTTC; CDR3aa: CASSQDQLAGVGEQFF
d_gene: TRBD1; v_gene: TRBV24-1; abundance: .; j_gene: TRBJ2-5; CDR3nt: TGTGCCACCAGTTCAGGGGGCTCTCAAGAGACCCAGTACTTC; CDR3aa: CATSSGGSQETQYF
d_gene: .; v_gene: TRBV14; abundance: .; j_gene: TRBJ1-1; CDR3nt: TGTGCCAGCAGCCAAGAGGCAATCACTGAAGCTTTCTTT; CDR3aa: CASSQEAITEAFF
d_gene: TRBD1; v_gene: TRBV19; abundance: .; j_gene: TRBJ1-4; CDR3nt: TGTGCCAGTAGTAAGGGACAGGGAGAGAAAAAACTGTTTTTT; CDR3aa: CASSKGQGEKKLFF
d_gene: TRBD2; v_gene: TRBV4-1; abundance: .; j_gene: TRBJ2-7; CDR3nt: TGCGCCAGCAGCCAATCTGTAGGGTGGCTAGCGGGATACGAGCAGTACTTC; CDR3aa: CASSQSVGWLAGYEQYF
d_gene: TRBD1; v_gene: TRBV11-1; abundance: few; j_gene: TRBJ2-5; CDR3nt: TGTGCCAGCAGCTCCACAGGGGATGCAGAGACCCAGTACTTC; CDR3aa: CASSSTGDAETQYF
d_gene: .; v_gene: TRBV4-1; abundance: .; j_gene: TRBJ2-1; CDR3nt: TGCGCCAGCAGCCAAGGTCCCGAGGGAGACAATGAGCAGTTCTTC; CDR3aa: CASSQGPEGDNEQFF
d_gene: TRBD2; v_gene: TRBV6-5; abundance: once; j_gene: TRBJ2-2; CDR3nt: TGTGCCAGCGGTCTAGCGGGGGGCACCGGGGAGCTGTTTTTT; CDR3aa: CASGLAGGTGELFF
d_gene: TRBD1; v_gene: TRBV6-1; abundance: .; j_gene: TRBJ2-1; CDR3nt: TGTGCCAGCAGTGAAACACAGGGGACCAATGAGCAGTTCTTC; CDR3aa: CASSETQGTNEQFF
d_gene: TRBD2; v_gene: TRBV5-4; abundance: .; j_gene: TRBJ2-5; CDR3nt: TGTGCCAGCAGCCCGAGCGGGAGACCTCAAGAGACCCAGTACTTC; CDR3aa: CASSPSGRPQETQYF
d_gene: TRBD1; v_gene: TRBV5-1; abundance: .; j_gene: TRBJ1-2; CDR3nt: TGCGCCAGCAGCCCGCAGGACAGGGCGTTAAACGGCTACACCTTC; CDR3aa: CASSPQDRALNGYTF
d_gene: .; v_gene: TRBV6-5; abundance: .; j_gene: TRBJ2-7; CDR3nt: TGTGCCAGCAGCCGAGGAATAGACGAGCAGTACTTC; CDR3aa: CASSRGIDEQYF
d_gene: TRBD2; v_gene: TRBV5-1; abundance: .; j_gene: TRBJ2-1; CDR3nt: TGCGCCAGCAGCCCCCCTTTAGCGGGGGTCTACAATGAGCAGTTCTTC; CDR3aa: CASSPPLAGVYNEQFF
d_gene: TRBD1; v_gene: TRBV28; abundance: .; j_gene: TRBJ1-6; CDR3nt: TGTGCCAGCAGTTCCGGGACAGGGGCGAATTCACCCCTCCACTTT; CDR3aa: CASSSGTGANSPLHF
d_gene: .; v_gene: TRBV6-6; abundance: .; j_gene: TRBJ1-5; CDR3nt: TGTGCCAGCATCCGGGGTGATAATCAGCCCCAGCATTTT; CDR3aa: CASIRGDNQPQHF
d_gene: .; v_gene: TRBV5-4; abundance: .; j_gene: TRBJ2-5; CDR3nt: TGTGCCAGCAGCTTCAAGTCGGCGGGGCAGAAGACCCAGTACTTC; CDR3aa: CASSFKSAGQKTQYF
d_gene: .; v_gene: TRBV19; abundance: .; j_gene: TRBJ2-2; CDR3nt: TGTGCCAGTAGTACCCAAACGAACACCGGGGAGCTGTTTTTT; CDR3aa: CASSTQTNTGELFF
d_gene: TRBD1; v_gene: TRBV7-2; abundance: .; j_gene: TRBJ1-2; CDR3nt: TGTGCCAGCAGCATGGACAGGGGAGGTGGCTACACCTTC; CDR3aa: CASSMDRGGGYTF
d_gene: .; v_gene: TRBV19; abundance: .; j_gene: TRBJ1-2; CDR3nt: TGTGCCAGTAGTATAGATCGGAGGGATGGCTACACCTTC; CDR3aa: CASSIDRRDGYTF